Listed below are T cell receptor beta chains from one sample, sequenced in a study of blood T cell repertoires in COVID-19. TCRdb's copy holds only in-frame clones and misses some; the assay was immunoSEQ multiplex PCR. The profile shows 150,000 to 250,000 clones, 82% of them singletons. The sample taken for sequencing was peripheral blood. Receptor source: a human donor with acute or convalescent COVID-19. The donor label of this sample is uncertain. Both conserved end residues are part of each CDR3. The D gene is left open where the match is weak. Not all rows give a size; the values are once, few, many and, for expanded clones, a class.

V: TRBV6-2/TRBV6-3
J: TRBJ2-7
D: .
size: .
CDR3: CASSRLGSYEQYF
DNA: TGTGCCAGCAGCAGACTCGGATCCTACGAGCAGTACTTC

V: TRBV13
J: TRBJ2-5
D: TRBD2
size: .
CDR3: CASSSRTSGFQETQYF
DNA: TGTGCCAGCAGCTCTCGGACTAGCGGGTTCCAAGAGACCCAGTACTTC

V: TRBV15
J: TRBJ2-1
D: TRBD2
size: .
CDR3: CATSQDGGTSDINEQFF
DNA: TGTGCCACCAGCCAAGACGGCGGGACTAGCGATATCAATGAGCAGTTCTTC

V: TRBV24-1
J: TRBJ2-5
D: TRBD2
size: .
CDR3: CATSDSGTSGDPLVKGTQYF
DNA: TGTGCCACCAGTGATTCCGGGACTAGCGGGGATCCCTTAGTGAAAGGGACCCAGTACTTC

V: TRBV2
J: TRBJ1-4
D: TRBD1
size: .
CDR3: CASTPGQYPEKLFF
DNA: TGTGCCAGCACCCCGGGACAGTACCCTGAAAAACTGTTTTTT

V: TRBV6-5
J: TRBJ1-2
D: .
size: .
CDR3: CASSPRQIDNYGYTF
DNA: TGTGCCAGCAGTCCTAGACAGATCGATAACTATGGCTACACCTTC

V: TRBV5-4
J: TRBJ2-3
D: TRBD2
size: .
CDR3: CASSGSGRDPDTQYF
DNA: TGTGCCAGCTCTGGTAGCGGGAGAGACCCAGATACGCAGTATTTT

V: TRBV24-1
J: TRBJ1-5
D: TRBD1
size: .
CDR3: CATSDAGTGFSNQPQHF
DNA: TGTGCCACCAGTGATGCCGGGACAGGGTTTAGCAATCAGCCCCAGCATTTT

V: TRBV15
J: TRBJ1-2
D: TRBD1
size: .
CDR3: CATSPRDRLHSNYGYTF
DNA: TGTGCCACCAGCCCCCGGGACAGGCTTCACTCTAACTATGGCTACACCTTC

V: TRBV28
J: TRBJ1-5
D: TRBD1
size: .
CDR3: CASSPYGTGRPQHF
DNA: TGTGCCAGCAGTCCGTACGGGACAGGGAGGCCCCAGCATTTT

V: TRBV27
J: TRBJ1-5
D: TRBD1
size: .
CDR3: CASSAFRDSGKQPQHF
DNA: TGTGCCAGCAGTGCCTTCCGGGACAGTGGGAAACAGCCCCAGCATTTT

V: TRBV19
J: TRBJ1-4
D: .
size: .
CDR3: CASSKEREKLFF
DNA: TGTGCCAGTAGTAAGGAGAGGGAAAAACTGTTTTTT

V: TRBV9
J: TRBJ2-3
D: TRBD2
size: .
CDR3: CASSVVGGRSTDTQYF
DNA: TGTGCCAGCAGCGTAGTAGGCGGGAGAAGCACAGATACGCAGTATTTT

V: TRBV7-9
J: TRBJ2-6
D: TRBD2
size: .
CDR3: CASSYWTSGRATGANVLTF
DNA: TGTGCCAGCAGCTATTGGACTAGCGGGAGGGCGACTGGGGCCAACGTCCTGACTTTC

V: TRBV12-3/TRBV12-4
J: TRBJ2-1
D: TRBD2
size: .
CDR3: CASRTSGSYEQFF
DNA: TGTGCCAGCAGAACTAGCGGGAGCTATGAGCAGTTCTTC

V: TRBV9
J: TRBJ2-1
D: TRBD2
size: .
CDR3: CASSVDGRRSYNEQFF
DNA: TGTGCCAGCAGCGTAGACGGGAGGCGCTCCTACAATGAGCAGTTCTTC

V: TRBV5-8
J: TRBJ2-2
D: .
size: .
CDR3: CASSRRGTGELFF
DNA: TGTGCCAGCAGCCGTAGGGGGACCGGGGAGCTGTTTTTT

V: TRBV29-1
J: TRBJ1-1
D: .
size: few
CDR3: CSVSRENTEAFF
DNA: TGCAGCGTTTCCAGGGAGAACACTGAAGCTTTCTTT

V: TRBV30
J: TRBJ2-2
D: .
size: .
CDR3: CAWSSANTGELFF
DNA: TGTGCCTGGAGTAGCGCAAACACCGGGGAGCTGTTTTTT

V: TRBV7-3
J: TRBJ2-2
D: TRBD2
size: .
CDR3: CASRGLAGVSTGELFF
DNA: TGTGCCAGCCGGGGACTAGCGGGAGTGAGCACCGGGGAGCTGTTTTTT

V: TRBV7-6
J: TRBJ2-3
D: .
size: once
CDR3: CASSLGSRDTQYF
DNA: TGTGCCAGCAGCTTAGGGTCGCGGGATACGCAGTATTTT

V: TRBV6-5
J: TRBJ2-7
D: TRBD1
size: .
CDR3: CASSYGDRGYEQYF
DNA: TGTGCCAGCAGTTATGGGGACAGGGGCTACGAGCAGTACTTC

V: TRBV2
J: TRBJ2-2
D: .
size: once
CDR3: CASRRGGNTGELFF
DNA: TGTGCCAGCAGGAGAGGGGGGAACACCGGGGAGCTGTTTTTT

V: TRBV18
J: TRBJ1-4
D: .
size: .
CDR3: CASSYRQQAAINEKLFF
DNA: TGTGCCAGCTCCTATCGACAGCAGGCAGCCATTAATGAAAAACTGTTTTTT

V: TRBV30
J: TRBJ1-2
D: TRBD1
size: .
CDR3: CAWSSGQGGGYTF
DNA: TGTGCCTGGAGTTCGGGACAGGGTGGTGGCTACACCTTC

V: TRBV5-1
J: TRBJ1-3
D: TRBD1
size: once
CDR3: CASSFAGGGGNTIYF
DNA: TGCGCCAGCAGCTTCGCAGGGGGCGGAGGAAACACCATATATTTT